This T cell receptor beta chain was profiled in a study of human thymus T cells. Here immunoSEQ multiplex PCR was the method, and the copy in TCRdb shows in-frame clones only, minus some. In the table there are tens of thousands of clones, 94% of which are singletons. A word on this clone: Its target is unknown.

Finnish infants who were healthy and having corrective surgery for congenital heart defects made up the donors. All available leukocytes, rather than a set cell count, yielded the blood DNA. Study-level results: Across thymic and blood repertoires, the usage of V and J genes appeared to be biased.

V lost 4 bases, J lost 2 bases, and 3 bases stayed unmatched. In germline, CDR1 is SGHAT, CDR2 FQNNGV. The CDR3 runs 14 residues. Sequencing was carried out using blood. The V gene is TRBV11-2, the J gene TRBJ2-7, with 9 bases that match TRBD2. The TCR was taken from a boy less than two years old with a congenital heart defect but otherwise immunologically healthy. The CDR3 loop reads CASSSLAGTYEQYF. In DNA, the CDR3 is TGTGCCAGCAGCTCTCTAGCGGGGACCTACGAGCAGTACTTC.